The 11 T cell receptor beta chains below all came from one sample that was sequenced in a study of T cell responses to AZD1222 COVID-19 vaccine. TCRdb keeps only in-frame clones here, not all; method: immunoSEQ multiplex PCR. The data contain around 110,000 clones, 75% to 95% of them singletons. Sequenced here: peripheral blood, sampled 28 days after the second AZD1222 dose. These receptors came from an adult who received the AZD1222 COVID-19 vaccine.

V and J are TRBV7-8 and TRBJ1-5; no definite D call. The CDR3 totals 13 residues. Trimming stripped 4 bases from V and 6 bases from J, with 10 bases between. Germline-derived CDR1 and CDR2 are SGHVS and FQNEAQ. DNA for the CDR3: TGTGCCAGCAGCTCCTCGTTCGGTCAGCCCCAGCATTTT. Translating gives CASSSSFGQPQHF.

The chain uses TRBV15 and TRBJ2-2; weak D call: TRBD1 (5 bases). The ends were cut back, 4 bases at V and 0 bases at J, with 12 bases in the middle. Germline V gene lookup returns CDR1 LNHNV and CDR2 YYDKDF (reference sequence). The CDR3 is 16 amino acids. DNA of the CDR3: TGTGCCACCAGCACCCCCTGGGGCGCGAACACCGGGGAGCTGTTTTTT. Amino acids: CATSTPWGANTGELFF.

The CDR3 loop is CASSPSYQGIGTEAFF. CDR3 bases: TGCGCCAGCAGCCCTAGCTACCAGGGGATCGGCACTGAAGCTTTCTTT. This chain uses TRBV5-1 with TRBJ1-1; weak D call: TRBD1 (6 bases). Germline loops: CDR1 SGHRS, CDR2 YFSETQ. The V and J ends lost 4 bases and 4 bases respectively, with 20 bases between them. This CDR3 is built from 16 residues.

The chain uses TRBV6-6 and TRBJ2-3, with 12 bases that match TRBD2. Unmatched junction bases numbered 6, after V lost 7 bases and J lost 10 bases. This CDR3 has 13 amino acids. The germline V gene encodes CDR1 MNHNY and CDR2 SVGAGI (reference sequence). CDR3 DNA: TGTGCCAGCAAGGCTAGCGGGAGGGGAGCGCAGTATTTT. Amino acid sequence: CASKASGRGAQYF.

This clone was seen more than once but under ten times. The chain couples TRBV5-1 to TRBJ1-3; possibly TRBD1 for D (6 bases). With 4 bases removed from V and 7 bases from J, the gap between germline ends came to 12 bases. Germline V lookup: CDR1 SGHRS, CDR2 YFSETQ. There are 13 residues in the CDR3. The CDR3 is CASSGTNFNTIYF. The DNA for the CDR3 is TGCGCCAGCAGCGGGACAAATTTTAACACCATATATTTT.

CDR3 nucleotides: TGCAGCGTGTCGGGACAGGGACGTAATCAGCCCCAGCATTTT. Translated, it gives CSVSGQGRNQPQHF. The gene calls are TRBV29-1 and TRBJ1-5; TRBD1 matches at 9 bases. Per germline, CDR1 SQVTM and CDR2 ANQGSEA. V gave up 6 bases and J gave up 4 bases; unmatched junction bases: 7. CDR3 length equals 14 residues.

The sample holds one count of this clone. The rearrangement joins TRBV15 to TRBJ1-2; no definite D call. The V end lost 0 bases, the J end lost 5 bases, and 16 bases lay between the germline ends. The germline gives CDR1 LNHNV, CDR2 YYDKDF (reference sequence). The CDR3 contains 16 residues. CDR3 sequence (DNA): TGTGCCACCAGCAGAGATAGCACACTGGAATTATATGGCTACACCTTC. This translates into CATSRDSTLELYGYTF.

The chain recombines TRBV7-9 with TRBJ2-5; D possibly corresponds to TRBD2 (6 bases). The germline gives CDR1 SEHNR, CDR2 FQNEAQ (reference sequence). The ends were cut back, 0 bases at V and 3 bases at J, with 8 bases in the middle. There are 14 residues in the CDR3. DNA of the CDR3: TGTGCCAGCAGCTTAGCGGGGGGTAAAGAGACCCAGTACTTC. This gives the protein CASSLAGGKETQYF.

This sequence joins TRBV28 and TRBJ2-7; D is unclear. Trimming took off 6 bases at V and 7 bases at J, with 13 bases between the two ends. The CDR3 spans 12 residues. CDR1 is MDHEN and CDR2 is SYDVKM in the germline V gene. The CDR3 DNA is TGTGCCAGCAGCTACAGCGTAAGGGAGCAGTACTTC. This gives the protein CASSYSVREQYF.

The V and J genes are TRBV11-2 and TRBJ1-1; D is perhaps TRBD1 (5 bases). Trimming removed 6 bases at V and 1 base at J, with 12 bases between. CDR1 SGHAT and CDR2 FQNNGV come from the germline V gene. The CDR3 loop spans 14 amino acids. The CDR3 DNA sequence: TGTGCCAGCAGACGATTGCAGGGGAACACTGAAGCTTTCTTT. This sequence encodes CASRRLQGNTEAFF.

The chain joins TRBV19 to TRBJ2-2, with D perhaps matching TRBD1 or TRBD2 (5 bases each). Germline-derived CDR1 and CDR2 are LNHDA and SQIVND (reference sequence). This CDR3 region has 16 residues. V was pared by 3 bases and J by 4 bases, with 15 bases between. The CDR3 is CASSISGLRGTGELFF. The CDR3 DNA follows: TGTGCCAGTAGTATTTCAGGGTTGAGGGGCACCGGGGAGCTGTTTTTT.